This is a list of T cell receptor beta chains from one sample in a study of PD-1 blockade in mismatch repair-deficient tumors. No antigens are known for them. The data were produced by immunoSEQ multiplex PCR, yet TCRdb's version contains in-frame clones alone and is incomplete. The profile covers 10,000 or so clones, with around 90% appearing a single time and over 9.5% taken by the ten largest. This specimen consisted of cells cultured in vitro, obtained from a patient treated with pembrolizumab. The source of these receptors is an adult with mismatch repair-deficient cancer. Each CDR3 is given with its conserved first and last residue. The order of the fields is J gene, V gene, CDR3 protein.

J: TRBJ2-1
V: TRBV6-5
CDR3: CASSYSRGNEQFF

J: TRBJ2-2
V: TRBV5-1
CDR3: CASSPLGINTGELFF

J: TRBJ2-3
V: TRBV2
CDR3: CASSERIFTDTQYF

J: TRBJ2-2
V: TRBV18
CDR3: CASSPPELRGFTGELFF

J: TRBJ2-3
V: TRBV5-1
CDR3: CASSLVGREGLEDTQYF

J: TRBJ2-7
V: TRBV9
CDR3: CASSVLGDNEQYF

J: TRBJ2-1
V: TRBV11-3
CDR3: CASSRGLAGVGNEQFF

J: TRBJ2-7
V: TRBV7-2
CDR3: CASRGGNSYEQYF

J: TRBJ1-5
V: TRBV7-2
CDR3: CASSLRGGQPQHF

J: TRBJ2-1
V: TRBV6-1
CDR3: CASKGGVYNEQFF

J: TRBJ1-5
V: TRBV7-6
CDR3: CASSLGGARQPQHF

J: TRBJ2-7
V: TRBV27
CDR3: CASRGYGYEQYF

J: TRBJ2-2
V: TRBV27
CDR3: CASSYGPRGTGELFF

J: TRBJ1-3
V: TRBV7-2
CDR3: CASSAKSLGNTIYF

J: TRBJ2-7
V: TRBV2
CDR3: CASRNGGSSLYEQYF